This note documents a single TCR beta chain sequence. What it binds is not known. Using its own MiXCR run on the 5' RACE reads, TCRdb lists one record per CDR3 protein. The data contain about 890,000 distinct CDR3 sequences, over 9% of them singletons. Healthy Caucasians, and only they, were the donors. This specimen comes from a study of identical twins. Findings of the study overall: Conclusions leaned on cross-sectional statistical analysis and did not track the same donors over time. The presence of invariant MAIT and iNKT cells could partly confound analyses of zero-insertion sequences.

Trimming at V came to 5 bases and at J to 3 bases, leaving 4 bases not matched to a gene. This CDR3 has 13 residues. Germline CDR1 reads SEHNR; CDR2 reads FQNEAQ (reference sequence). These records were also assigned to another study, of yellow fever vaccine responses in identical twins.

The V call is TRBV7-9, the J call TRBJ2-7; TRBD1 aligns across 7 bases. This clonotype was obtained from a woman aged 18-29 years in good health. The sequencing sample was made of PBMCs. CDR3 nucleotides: TGTGCCAGCAGCCGTGGACAGGTCTACGAGCAGTACGTC. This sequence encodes CASSRGQVYEQYV.